Each of the 22 T cell receptor beta chains below was sequenced from the same sample in a study of cytomegalovirus exposure and HLA in healthy donors. The PCR ran on 60 Vbeta and 13 Jbeta primers. Assay: immunoSEQ multiplex PCR; the TCRdb copy retains only in-frame clones and omits some. Of about 180,000 clones in the sample, 80% were seen once. Specimen: PBMCs. The receptors stem from a young man in good health and CMV-seronegative.

This chain links TRBV6-1 with TRBJ2-5, with D unresolved. The CDR3 sequence is 13 residues long. Between the trimmed V and J ends, which lost 1 base and 5 bases, there was a span of 8 bases. Germline V gene data show CDR1 as MNHNS and CDR2 as SASEGT. CDR3 coding DNA: TGTGCCAGCAGTGAAGTTCCCAGGGAGACCCAGTACTTC. This sequence encodes CASSEVPRETQYF.

V is TRBV6-7 and J is TRBJ2-1; 10 nucleotides line up with TRBD2. TRBV6-7 is marked as an open reading frame, function uncertain. The CDR3 runs to 19 residues. With V trimmed by 2 bases and J by 4 bases, 14 bases remained unmatched. This chain's CDR3 is CASSYSRVAGGKGYNEQFF. CDR3 coding DNA: TGTGCCAGCAGTTACAGCAGGGTAGCGGGAGGAAAGGGGTACAATGAGCAGTTCTTC.

The chain carries TRBV5-4 and TRBJ1-2; D might be TRBD1 (5 bases). The germline gives CDR1 SGHNT, CDR2 YYREEE (reference sequence). The CDR3 extends over 12 amino acids. V was pared by 3 bases and J by 8 bases, with 11 bases between. CDR3 amino acids: CASSYPGGGYTF. Written as DNA, the CDR3 is TGTGCCAGCAGCTACCCCGGGGGGGGCTACACCTTC. The entire variable domain, with the rest obtained from reference TRBV5-4 and TRBJ1-2, is as follows: ETGVTQSPTHLIKTRGQQVTLRCSSQSGHNTVSWYQQALGQGPQFIFQYYREEENGRGNFPPRFSGLQFPNYSSELNVNALELDDSALYLCASSYPGGGYTFGSGTRLTVV.

The chain recombines TRBV7-9 with TRBJ1-1; perhaps TRBD1 as D (6 bases). The CDR3 has 16 residues. Trimming left V 5 bases short and J 8 bases short, with 24 bases between. Germline CDR1 reads SEHNR; CDR2 reads FQNEAQ (reference sequence). This CDR3 reads CASSQSGGGGLGEAFF. As DNA, the CDR3 is TGTGCCAGCAGCCAGTCGGGGGGTGGGGGGCTCGGGGAAGCTTTCTTT.

This chain connects TRBV5-1 to TRBJ2-7, with 10 nucleotides matching TRBD2. Per the germline V gene, CDR1 is SGHRS and CDR2 is YFSETQ. The J segment lost 0 bases and the V segment lost 4 bases, leaving 4 bases of the junction unmatched. This CDR3 region has 15 residues. CDR3 in DNA: TGCGCCAGCAGCGCCGGGACTAGCGTCTCCTACGAGCAGTACTTC. Amino acid sequence: CASSAGTSVSYEQYF.

The chain recombines TRBV5-4 with TRBJ1-2; 8 nucleotides align to TRBD1. Trimming took 5 bases from V and 6 from J; bases not matched to a gene: 6. This CDR3 is 13 amino acids long. Germline V gene sequence: CDR1 SGHNT, CDR2 YYREEE (reference sequence). CDR3 DNA sequence: TGTGCCAGCAGTAAAGGACAGGGAGATGGCTACACCTTC. Translation gives CASSKGQGDGYTF.

This clone has only a few counts. The genes are TRBV20-1 and TRBJ2-7; D call uncertain. From germline, CDR1 is DFQATT and CDR2 SNEGSKA (reference sequence). The CDR3 consists of 11 residues. With 5 bases removed from V and 3 bases from J, the gap between germline ends came to 8 bases. As DNA, the CDR3 is TGCAGTGCTGCCCCTAGCTACGAGCAGTACTTC. This codes for CSAAPSYEQYF.

The chain has TRBV2 and TRBJ2-2; 15 positions agree with TRBD2. Germline loops: CDR1 SNHLY, CDR2 FYNNEI. After removal of 8 bases from V and 5 bases from J, the junction contained 6 bases not matched to a gene. The CDR3 runs 16 residues. The chain's CDR3 is CASRPGLAGGTGELFF. For the CDR3, the DNA is TGTGCCAGCCGACCGGGACTAGCGGGGGGAACCGGGGAGCTGTTTTTT. The full variable domain, in which reference TRBV2 and TRBJ2-2 provide the parts outside the CDR3, is EPEVTQTPSHQVTQMGQEVILRCVPISNHLYFYWYRQILGQKVEFLVSFYNNEISEKSEIFDDQFSVERPDGSNFTLKIRSTKLEDSAMYFCASRPGLAGGTGELFFGEGSRLTVL.

Of note for this clone: This CDR3 is also generated by other DNA sequences in the sample. V usage is TRBV11-2 and J usage is TRBJ2-7; D might be TRBD1 (6 bases). The CDR3 is 13 residues long. The V gene's germline CDR1 is SGHAT and CDR2 FQNNGV. V was cut by 5 bases and J by 4 bases, with 12 bases left in between. Here the CDR3 reads CASSLGQSYEQYF. CDR3 nucleotides: TGTGCCAGCAGCCTCGGACAGAGTTACGAGCAGTACTTC.

This sequence joins TRBV7-8 and TRBJ2-7, with 9 bases matching TRBD2. The CDR3 runs to 15 residues. Germline trimming cut 2 bases from V and 2 bases from J; bases unmatched to any gene: 4. Germline V lookup: CDR1 SGHVS, CDR2 FQNEAQ. As DNA, the CDR3 is TGTGCCAGCAGCTTAAGCCTAGCGGGACCCTACGAGCAGTACTTC. Its translation is CASSLSLAGPYEQYF.

The rearrangement joins TRBV11-3 to TRBJ2-2, with 12 bases fitting TRBD2. Trimming took 5 bases from V and 4 from J; bases not matched to a gene: 2. Germline V CDR1 and CDR2: SGHNT, YENEEA. The CDR3 totals 15 residues. CDR3 loop: CASSRLAGVTGELFF. As DNA, the CDR3 is TGTGCCAGCAGCAGACTAGCGGGAGTCACCGGGGAGCTGTTTTTT.

The V and J genes are TRBV7-9 and TRBJ2-5; TRBD2 matches at 7 bases. Germline CDR1 and CDR2: SEHNR and FQNEAQ (reference sequence). The V and J ends lost 3 bases and 3 bases, in that order; junction bases with no gene match: 7. The CDR3 extends over 15 amino acids. The CDR3 region is CASSFAYGGEETQYF. The CDR3 DNA follows: TGTGCCAGCAGCTTCGCCTATGGGGGGGAAGAGACCCAGTACTTC.

The chain recombines TRBV19 with TRBJ1-1, with D possibly TRBD1 on 6 matching bases. V was clipped by 5 bases and J by 0 bases, with 19 bases between them. This CDR3 comprises 17 residues. In germline, CDR1 is LNHDA, CDR2 SQIVND (reference sequence). The CDR3 DNA follows: TGTGCCAGTAGTCCGGGACACCTTCAAAGGGTGAACACTGAAGCTTTCTTT. This sequence encodes CASSPGHLQRVNTEAFF.

This clone came up a few times. This sequence joins TRBV4-3 and TRBJ2-7, with D maybe TRBD2 (5 bases). Germline loops: CDR1 LGHNA, CDR2 YSLEER. This CDR3 is 18 amino acids long. Trimming stripped 0 bases from V and 2 bases from J, with 20 bases between. CDR3 protein: CASSQDLTGNVEAYEQYF. The CDR3 nucleotides are TGCGCCAGCAGCCAAGATCTTACGGGGAATGTGGAGGCCTACGAGCAGTACTTC.

CDR3 loop: CAISELGGTRVPEQFF. The CDR3 region has the DNA TGTGCCATCAGTGAGTTAGGTGGGACTAGAGTCCCTGAGCAGTTCTTC. The rearrangement uses TRBV10-3 and TRBJ2-1; TRBD2 matches at 8 bases. The CDR3 has 16 amino acids. The germline V gene has CDR1 ENHRY and CDR2 SYGVKD. V lost 1 base, J lost 9 bases, and 11 bases stayed unmatched.

The genes are TRBV19 and TRBJ2-7, with 14 nucleotides matching TRBD2. CDR3 length equals 20 residues. The ends lost 6 bases at V and 0 bases at J; junction bases unmatched: 16. Germline V gene lookup returns CDR1 LNHDA and CDR2 SQIVND (reference sequence). The CDR3 loop reads CASSSTAVPGLAGDSYEQYF. For the CDR3, the DNA is TGTGCCAGTAGCTCCACCGCCGTCCCGGGACTAGCGGGGGACTCCTACGAGCAGTACTTC.

This clone came up a few times. The chain combines TRBV6-4 with TRBJ2-1; 8 bases align to TRBD2. Germline values: CDR1 MRHNA, CDR2 SNTAGT. Germline trimming cut 0 bases from V and 4 bases from J; bases unmatched to any gene: 8. The CDR3 has 17 residues. CDR3 DNA sequence: TGTGCCAGCAGTGACTCGAAGTCTGGCGGGGGGTACAATGAGCAGTTCTTC. Its translation: CASSDSKSGGGYNEQFF.

This clone was picked up a small number of times. The chain employs TRBV5-5 and TRBJ2-3; 8 bases agree with TRBD2. The germline gives CDR1 SGHKS, CDR2 YYEKEE (reference sequence). V gave up 0 bases and J gave up 4 bases; unmatched junction bases: 4. CDR3 length: 15 residues. CDR3 sequence: CASSLGRGGADTQYF. The CDR3 DNA reads TGTGCCAGCAGCTTGGGCCGGGGGGGGGCAGATACGCAGTATTTT.

The sample holds a few counts of this clone. V and J are TRBV6-6 and TRBJ1-2; D remains ambiguous. CDR1 is MNHNY and CDR2 is SVGAGI in the germline V gene (reference sequence). The CDR3 is 13 residues long. V dropped 2 bases and J dropped 8 bases, with 12 bases sitting between them. CDR3 protein: CASSYAGSDGYTF. CDR3 DNA sequence: TGTGCCAGCAGTTACGCGGGGTCGGACGGCTACACCTTC.

The V gene is TRBV7-9, the J gene TRBJ2-7; 7 positions agree with TRBD2. The CDR3 totals 15 residues. Looked up from germline, CDR1 is SEHNR and CDR2 is FQNEAQ (reference sequence). Losses at the gene ends were 3 bases for V and 0 bases for J; bases not matched to a gene: 5. CDR3 sequence reads: CASSLVGDYSYEQYF. The CDR3 DNA reads as TGTGCCAGCAGCTTGGTCGGGGACTACTCCTACGAGCAGTACTTC.

There are a few counts of this clone. The chain carries TRBV19 and TRBJ2-7; 12 positions agree with TRBD2. This CDR3 is 15 amino acids long. Losses at the gene ends were 6 bases for V and 7 bases for J; bases not matched to a gene: 10. Germline V gene sequence: CDR1 LNHDA, CDR2 SQIVND (reference sequence). The CDR3 here is CASRSGLAGFDEQYF. DNA for the CDR3: TGTGCCAGTAGGTCCGGACTAGCGGGGTTCGATGAGCAGTACTTC.

V usage is TRBV6-4 and J usage is TRBJ2-6, with 8 bases identical to TRBD1. Germline CDR1 and CDR2: MRHNA and SNTAGT. Losses at the gene ends were 4 bases for V and 1 base for J; bases not matched to a gene: 0. This CDR3 is 15 amino acids long. The CDR3 loop is CASSGQGSGANVLTF. CDR3 bases: TGTGCCAGCAGTGGACAGGGGTCTGGGGCCAACGTCCTGACTTTC.